This passage covers 3 T cell receptor beta chains from one sample sequenced in a study of T-cell reconstitution after alpha-beta-depleted transplantation in children. TCRbeta library construction was performed incorporating unique molecular identifiers. One entry per CDR3 protein results from TCRdb running MiXCR on the PCR reads. This table has about 97,000 distinct CDR3 sequences, 7.5% to 9.5% appearing once. The specimen was PBMCs, collected before TCRalphabeta/CD19-depleted stem cell transplant. The receptor source for this set is a boy younger than 10 with acute lymphoblastic leukemia, due to receive a stem cell transplant.

The rearrangement joins TRBV4-1 to TRBJ1-2; no clear D gene. Germline V gene sequence: CDR1 MGHRA, CDR2 YSYEKL. The CDR3 contains 12 residues. Between the trimmed V and J ends, which lost 4 bases and 5 bases, there was a span of 8 bases. DNA for the CDR3: TGCGCCAGCAGCCCGAAGGGATATGGCTACACCTTC. Protein product: CASSPKGYGYTF.

This clonotype was picked up many times. The genes are TRBV14 and TRBJ2-1, with D unclear. Trimming removed 0 bases at V and 4 bases at J, with 7 bases between. The CDR3 is 14 residues long. The germline V gene encodes CDR1 SGHDN and CDR2 FVKESK. The CDR3 loop is CASSQETSYNEQFF. As DNA, the CDR3 is TGTGCCAGCAGCCAAGAGACCAGTTACAATGAGCAGTTCTTC.

This clonotype has a count of ten or more. The chain has TRBV5-1 and TRBJ1-1; TRBD1 is a possible D gene (5 bases). Germline V gene data show CDR1 as SGHRS and CDR2 as YFSETQ. This CDR3 region has 14 residues. The germline V and J ends were trimmed by 1 base and 4 bases, with 11 bases remaining between them. CDR3 residues: CASSLSQGSTEAFF. In nucleotides, the CDR3 is TGCGCCAGCAGCTTGAGTCAGGGAAGCACTGAAGCTTTCTTT.